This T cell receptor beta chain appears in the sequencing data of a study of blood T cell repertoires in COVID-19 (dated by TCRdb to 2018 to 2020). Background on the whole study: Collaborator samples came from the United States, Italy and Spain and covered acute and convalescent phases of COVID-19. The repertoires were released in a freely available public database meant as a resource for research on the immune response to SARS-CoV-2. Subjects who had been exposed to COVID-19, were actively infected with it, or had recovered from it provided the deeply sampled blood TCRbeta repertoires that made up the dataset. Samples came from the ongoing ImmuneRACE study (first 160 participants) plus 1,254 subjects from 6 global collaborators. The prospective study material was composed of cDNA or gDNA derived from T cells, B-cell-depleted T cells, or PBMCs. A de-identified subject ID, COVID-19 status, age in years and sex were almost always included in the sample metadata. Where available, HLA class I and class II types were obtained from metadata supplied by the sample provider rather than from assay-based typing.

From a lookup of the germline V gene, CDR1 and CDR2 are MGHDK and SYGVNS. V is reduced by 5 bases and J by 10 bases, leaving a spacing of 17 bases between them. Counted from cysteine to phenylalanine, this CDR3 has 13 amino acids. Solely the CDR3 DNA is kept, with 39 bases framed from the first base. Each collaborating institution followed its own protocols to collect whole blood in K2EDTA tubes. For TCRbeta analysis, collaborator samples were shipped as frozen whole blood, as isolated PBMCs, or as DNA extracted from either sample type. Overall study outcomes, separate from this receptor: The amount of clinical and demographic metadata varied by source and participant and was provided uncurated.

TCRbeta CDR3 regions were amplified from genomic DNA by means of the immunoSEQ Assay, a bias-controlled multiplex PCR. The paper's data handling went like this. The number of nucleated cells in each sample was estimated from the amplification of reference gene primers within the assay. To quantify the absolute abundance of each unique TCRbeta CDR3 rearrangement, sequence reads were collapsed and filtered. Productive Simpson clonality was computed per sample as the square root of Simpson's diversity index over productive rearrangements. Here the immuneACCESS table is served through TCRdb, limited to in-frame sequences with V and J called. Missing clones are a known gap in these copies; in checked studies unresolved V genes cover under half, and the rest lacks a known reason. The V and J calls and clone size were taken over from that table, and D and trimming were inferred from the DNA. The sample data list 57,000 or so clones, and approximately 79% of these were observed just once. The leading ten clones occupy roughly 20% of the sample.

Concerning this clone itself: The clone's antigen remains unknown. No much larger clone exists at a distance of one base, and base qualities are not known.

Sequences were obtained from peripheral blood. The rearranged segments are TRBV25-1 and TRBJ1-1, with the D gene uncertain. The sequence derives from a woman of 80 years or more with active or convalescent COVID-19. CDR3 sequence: CASSTTAVLGAFF. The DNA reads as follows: TGTGCCAGCAGTACAACAGCAGTTTTAGGAGCTTTCTTT.